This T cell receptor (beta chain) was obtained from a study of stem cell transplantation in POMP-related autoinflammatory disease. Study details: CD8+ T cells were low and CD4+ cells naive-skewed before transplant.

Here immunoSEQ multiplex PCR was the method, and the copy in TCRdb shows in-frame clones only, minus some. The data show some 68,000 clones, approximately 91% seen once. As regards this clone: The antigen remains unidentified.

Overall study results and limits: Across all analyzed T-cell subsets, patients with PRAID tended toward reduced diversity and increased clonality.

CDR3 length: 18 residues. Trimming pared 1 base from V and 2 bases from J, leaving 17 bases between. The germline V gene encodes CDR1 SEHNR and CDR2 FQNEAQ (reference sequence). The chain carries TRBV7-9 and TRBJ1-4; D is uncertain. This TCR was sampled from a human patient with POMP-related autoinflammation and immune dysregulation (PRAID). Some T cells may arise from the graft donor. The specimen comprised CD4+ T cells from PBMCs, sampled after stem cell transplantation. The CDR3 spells CASSLGPYGVRTNEKLFF. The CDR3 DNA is TGTGCCAGCAGCTTAGGGCCGTACGGGGTACGGACTAATGAAAAACTGTTTTTT.